This T cell receptor (beta chain) is from a study of T cells in women clearing cervical HPV infection. Study-wide results and limits: TRBV6-7 relative abundance averaged 0.11% in cases and approximately 0.15% in controls. Each sample's T-cell count was unknown, possibly confounding richness.

All participants had a single incident cervical HPV16 infection, and prevalent HPV16 infections were excluded. Repertoires were generated with immunoSEQ multiplex PCR, while TCRdb's copy carries only in-frame clones and drops some. The table lists 25,000 to 35,000 clones. Comment on this clone: Its antigen is unidentified. With the read ending 3 residues before the CDR3 end, the germline J gene is used to fill in that end.

The CDR3 is 16 amino acids. V lost 4 bases, J lost 4 bases, and 10 bases stayed unmatched. CDR1 LNHDA and CDR2 SQIVND come from the germline V gene (reference sequence). The clonotype originates from a woman aged 18 to 75 with a cervical HPV16 infection that either progressed to CIN3+ or cleared (not recorded which). The sequenced sample was blood buffy coat. The V call is TRBV19, the J call TRBJ2-1; TRBD1 matches 7 bases. Here the CDR3 reads CASSSHSTGTYNEQFF. The covered CDR3 bases are TGTGCCAGTAGTAGTCATTCGACAGGGACATACAATGAG.